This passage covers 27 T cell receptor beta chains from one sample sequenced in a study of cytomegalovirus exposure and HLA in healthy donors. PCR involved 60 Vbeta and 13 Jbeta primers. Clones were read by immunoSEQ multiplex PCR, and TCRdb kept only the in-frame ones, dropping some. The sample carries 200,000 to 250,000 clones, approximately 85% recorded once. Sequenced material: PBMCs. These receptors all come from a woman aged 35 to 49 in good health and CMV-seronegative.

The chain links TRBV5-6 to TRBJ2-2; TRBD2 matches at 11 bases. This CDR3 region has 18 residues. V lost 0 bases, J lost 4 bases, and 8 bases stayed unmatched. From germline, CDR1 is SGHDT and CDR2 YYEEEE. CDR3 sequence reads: CASSLGLAGGGGTGELFF. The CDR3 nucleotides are TGTGCCAGCAGCTTGGGGCTAGCGGGAGGAGGAGGCACCGGGGAGCTGTTTTTT.

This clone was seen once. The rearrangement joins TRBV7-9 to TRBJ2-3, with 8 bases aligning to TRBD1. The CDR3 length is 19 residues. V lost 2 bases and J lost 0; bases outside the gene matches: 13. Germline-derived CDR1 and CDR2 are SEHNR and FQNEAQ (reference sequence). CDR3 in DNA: TGTGCCAGCAGCTTACTCACCCCGAGACAGGGGACAAGCACAGATACGCAGTATTTT. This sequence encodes CASSLLTPRQGTSTDTQYF.

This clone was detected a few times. CDR3 nucleotide sequence: TGTGCCAGCAGCCCCCCCCGGACATATGGCTACACCTTC. This gives the protein CASSPPRTYGYTF. This chain links TRBV7-9 with TRBJ1-2; maybe TRBD1 (5 bases). Germline lookup yields CDR1 SEHNR and CDR2 FQNEAQ (reference sequence). CDR3 length equals 13 residues. V lost 5 bases, J lost 5 bases, and 12 bases lay in between.

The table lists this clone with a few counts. The CDR3 nucleotides read TGTGCCAGCAGCCCGACCTGGAGGGGCCGCTCTTCCTATAATGAAAAACTGTTTTTT. Its protein is CASSPTWRGRSSYNEKLFF. The chain uses TRBV4-2 and TRBJ1-4, with TRBD1 as a possible D gene (5 bases). Germline V gives CDR1 LGHNA, CDR2 YNFKEQ. V dropped 4 bases and J dropped 4 bases, with 25 bases sitting between them. This CDR3 has 19 residues.

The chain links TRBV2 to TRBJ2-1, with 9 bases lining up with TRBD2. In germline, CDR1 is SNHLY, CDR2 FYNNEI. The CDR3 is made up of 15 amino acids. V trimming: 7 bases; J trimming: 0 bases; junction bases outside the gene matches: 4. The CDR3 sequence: CASTGRGGSYNEQFF. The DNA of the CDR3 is TGTGCCAGCACAGGGCGGGGGGGCTCCTACAATGAGCAGTTCTTC.

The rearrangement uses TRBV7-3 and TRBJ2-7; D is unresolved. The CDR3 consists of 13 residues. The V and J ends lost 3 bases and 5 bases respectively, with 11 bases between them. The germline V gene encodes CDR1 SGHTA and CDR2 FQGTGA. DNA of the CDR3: TGTGCCAGCAGCTTTCGGAGTTCCCACGAGCAGTACTTC. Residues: CASSFRSSHEQYF.

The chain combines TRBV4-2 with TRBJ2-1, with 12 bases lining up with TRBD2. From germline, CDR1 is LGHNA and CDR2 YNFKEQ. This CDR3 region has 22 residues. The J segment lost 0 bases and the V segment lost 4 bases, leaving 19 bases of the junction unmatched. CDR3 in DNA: TGTGCCAGCAGCCTCTTTCGACCTTCCCTAGCGGGAGGGAGGACCTCCTACAATGAGCAGTTCTTC. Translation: CASSLFRPSLAGGRTSYNEQFF.

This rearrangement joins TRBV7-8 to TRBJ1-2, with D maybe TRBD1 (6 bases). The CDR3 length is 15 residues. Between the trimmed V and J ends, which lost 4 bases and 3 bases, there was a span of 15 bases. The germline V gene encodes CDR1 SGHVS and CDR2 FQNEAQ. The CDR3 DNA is TGTGCCAGCAGCTCTCCCCACAGGGAGCACTATGGCTACACCTTC. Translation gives CASSSPHREHYGYTF.

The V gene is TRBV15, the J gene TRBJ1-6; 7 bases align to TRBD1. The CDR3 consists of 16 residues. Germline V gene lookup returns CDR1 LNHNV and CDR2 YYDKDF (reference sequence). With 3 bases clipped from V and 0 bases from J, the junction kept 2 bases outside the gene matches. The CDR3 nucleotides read TGTGCCACCAGCAGGGGACAGATCTCCTATAATTCACCCCTCCACTTT. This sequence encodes CATSRGQISYNSPLHF.

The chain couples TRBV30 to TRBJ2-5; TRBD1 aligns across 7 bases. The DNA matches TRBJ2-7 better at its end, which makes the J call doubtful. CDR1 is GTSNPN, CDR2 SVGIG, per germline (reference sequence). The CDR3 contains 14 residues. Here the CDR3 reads CAWSEYRGFSEQYF. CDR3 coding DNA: TGTGCCTGGAGTGAATACAGGGGATTTTCCGAGCAGTACTTC.

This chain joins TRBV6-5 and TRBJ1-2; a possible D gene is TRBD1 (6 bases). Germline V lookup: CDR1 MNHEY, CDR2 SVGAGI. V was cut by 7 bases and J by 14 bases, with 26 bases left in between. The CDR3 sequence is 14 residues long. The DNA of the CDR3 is TGTGCCAGCACCGAAGCAGCAGTGCAGGGGATACTTACCTTC. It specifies CASTEAAVQGILTF.

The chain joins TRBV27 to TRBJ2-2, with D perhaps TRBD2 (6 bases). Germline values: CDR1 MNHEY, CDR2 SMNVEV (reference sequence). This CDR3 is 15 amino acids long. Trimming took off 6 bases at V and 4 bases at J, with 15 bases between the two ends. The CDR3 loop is CASRHQGAGTGELFF. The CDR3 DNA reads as TGTGCCAGCAGACACCAGGGAGCGGGCACCGGGGAGCTGTTTTTT.

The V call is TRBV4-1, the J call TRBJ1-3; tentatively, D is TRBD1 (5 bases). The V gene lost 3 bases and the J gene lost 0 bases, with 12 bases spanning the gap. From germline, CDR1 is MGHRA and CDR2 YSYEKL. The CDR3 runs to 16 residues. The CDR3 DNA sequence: TGCGCCAGCAGCCAGGGGGAGGGACGCTCTGGAAACACCATATATTTT. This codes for CASSQGEGRSGNTIYF.

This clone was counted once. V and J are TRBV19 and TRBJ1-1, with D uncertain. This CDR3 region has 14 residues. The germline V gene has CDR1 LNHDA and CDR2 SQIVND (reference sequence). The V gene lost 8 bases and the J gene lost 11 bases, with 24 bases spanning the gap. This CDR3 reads CASCRNGPYEVAFF. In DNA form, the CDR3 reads TGTGCCAGTTGCCGAAATGGCCCCTATGAGGTTGCTTTCTTT.

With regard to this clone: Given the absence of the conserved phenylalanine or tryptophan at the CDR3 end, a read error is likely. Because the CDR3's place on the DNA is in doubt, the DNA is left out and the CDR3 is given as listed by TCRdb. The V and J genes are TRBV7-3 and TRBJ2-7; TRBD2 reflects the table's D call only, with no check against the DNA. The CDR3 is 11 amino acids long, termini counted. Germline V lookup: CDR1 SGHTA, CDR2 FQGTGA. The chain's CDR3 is CASSLVLFVIS.

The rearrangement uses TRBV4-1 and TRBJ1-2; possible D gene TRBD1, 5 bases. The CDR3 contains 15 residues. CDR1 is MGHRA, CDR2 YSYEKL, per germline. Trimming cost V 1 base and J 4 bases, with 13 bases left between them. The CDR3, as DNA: TGCGCCAGCAGCCAAGCCGCGGGGGTTGGCTATGGCTACACCTTC. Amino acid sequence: CASSQAAGVGYGYTF.

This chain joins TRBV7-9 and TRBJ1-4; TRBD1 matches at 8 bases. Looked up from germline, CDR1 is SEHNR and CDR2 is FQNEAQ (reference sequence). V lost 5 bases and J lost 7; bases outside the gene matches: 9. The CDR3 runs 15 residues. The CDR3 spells CASSGRGREREKLFF. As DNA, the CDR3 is TGTGCCAGCAGCGGCAGGGGGCGGGAGCGTGAAAAACTGTTTTTT.

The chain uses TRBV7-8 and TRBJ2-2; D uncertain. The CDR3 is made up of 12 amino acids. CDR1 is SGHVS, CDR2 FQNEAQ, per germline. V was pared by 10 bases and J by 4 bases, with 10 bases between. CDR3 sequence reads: CATQFLTGELFF. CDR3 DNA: TGTGCCACCCAGTTCCTCACCGGGGAGCTGTTTTTT.

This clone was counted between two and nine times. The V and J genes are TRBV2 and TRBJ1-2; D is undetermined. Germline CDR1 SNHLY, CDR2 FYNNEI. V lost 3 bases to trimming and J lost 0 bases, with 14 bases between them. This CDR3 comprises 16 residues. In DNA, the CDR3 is TGTGCCAGCAGTGACCATACGGGTGGCCCTAACTATGGCTACACCTTC. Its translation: CASSDHTGGPNYGYTF.

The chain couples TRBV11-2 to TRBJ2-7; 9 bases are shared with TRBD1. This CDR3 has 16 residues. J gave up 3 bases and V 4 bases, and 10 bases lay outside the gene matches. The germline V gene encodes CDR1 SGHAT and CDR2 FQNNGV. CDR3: CASSSTRTGADYEQYF. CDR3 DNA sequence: TGTGCCAGCAGCTCTACCCGGACAGGGGCCGACTACGAGCAGTACTTC.

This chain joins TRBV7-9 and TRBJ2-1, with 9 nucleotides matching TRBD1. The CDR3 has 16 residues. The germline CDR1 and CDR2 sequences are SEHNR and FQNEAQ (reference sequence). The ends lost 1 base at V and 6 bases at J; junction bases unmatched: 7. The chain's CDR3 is CASSLGYRGQGNEQFF. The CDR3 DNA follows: TGTGCCAGCAGCTTAGGCTACCGGGGACAGGGCAATGAGCAGTTCTTC.

The CDR3 is CASRGDGYTF. As DNA, the CDR3 is TGCGCCAGCAGAGGGGATGGCTACACCTTC. The chain couples TRBV10-2 to TRBJ1-2; D possibly corresponds to TRBD1 (5 bases). Germline lookup yields CDR1 WSHSY and CDR2 SAAADI. Trimming pared 6 bases from V and 6 bases from J, leaving 5 bases between. CDR3 length: 10 amino acids.

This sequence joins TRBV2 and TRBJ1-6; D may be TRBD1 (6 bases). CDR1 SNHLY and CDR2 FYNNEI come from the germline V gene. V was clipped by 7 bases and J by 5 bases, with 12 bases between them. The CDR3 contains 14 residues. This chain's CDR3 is CASIGQRNNSPLHF. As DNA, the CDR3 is TGTGCCAGCATCGGACAGAGAAATAATTCACCCCTCCACTTT.

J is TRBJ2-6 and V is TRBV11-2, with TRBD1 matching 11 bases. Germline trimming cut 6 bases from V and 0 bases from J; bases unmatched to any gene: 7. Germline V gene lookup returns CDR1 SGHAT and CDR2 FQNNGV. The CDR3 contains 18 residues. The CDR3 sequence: CASRSRGTGGSGANVLTF. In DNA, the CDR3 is TGTGCCAGCAGGAGTAGGGGGACAGGGGGCTCTGGGGCCAACGTCCTGACTTTC.

The DNA of the CDR3 is TGTGCCAGCAGCCCCGGGACTAGCGGGGGGGGATTAGGTGAGCAGTTCTTC. It translates to CASSPGTSGGGLGEQFF. The chain combines TRBV11-1 with TRBJ2-1, with 16 bases that match TRBD2. Germline CDR1 reads SGHAT; CDR2 reads FQDESV (reference sequence). This CDR3 has 17 amino acids. Trimming at V came to 5 bases and at J to 9 bases, leaving 10 bases not matched to a gene.

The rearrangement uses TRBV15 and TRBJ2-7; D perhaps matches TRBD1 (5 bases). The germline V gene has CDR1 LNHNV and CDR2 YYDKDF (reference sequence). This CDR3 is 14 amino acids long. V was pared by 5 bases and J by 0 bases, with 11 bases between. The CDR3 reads CATSGEQVSYEQYF. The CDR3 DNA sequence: TGTGCCACCAGCGGCGAACAGGTCTCCTACGAGCAGTACTTC. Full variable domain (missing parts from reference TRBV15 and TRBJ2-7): DAMVIQNPRYQVTQFGKPVTLSCSQTLNHNVMYWYQQKSSQAPKLLFHYYDKDFNNEADTPDNFQSRRPNTSFCFLDIRSPGLGDTAMYLCATSGEQVSYEQYFGPGTRLTVT.

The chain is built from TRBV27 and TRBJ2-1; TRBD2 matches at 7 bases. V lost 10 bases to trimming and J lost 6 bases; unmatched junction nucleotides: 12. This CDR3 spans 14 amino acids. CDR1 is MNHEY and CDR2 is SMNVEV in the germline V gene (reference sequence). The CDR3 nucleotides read TGTGCCACCATGACTAGCTTAATCCTCAATGAGCAGTTCTTC. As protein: CATMTSLILNEQFF.